These 29 T cell receptor beta chains share one sample of origin, sequenced in a study of blood T cell repertoires in COVID-19. Profiled with immunoSEQ multiplex PCR; TCRdb holds only in-frame clones, not every one. This sample has 310,000 or so clones, with about 90% found just once. Sequencing input: peripheral blood. These receptors were taken from a woman aged 30 to 39 who had recovered from COVID-19.

This chain uses TRBV11-2 with TRBJ1-2; no firm D call. Germline values: CDR1 SGHAT, CDR2 FQNNGV. V lost 2 bases and J 10 bases, leaving 26 bases between the germline ends. The CDR3 contains 17 residues. Here the CDR3 DNA reads TGTGCCAGCAGCTTACTTGGTCCTCCGAGACGGAGAAAATTCTACACCTTC. Protein product: CASSLLGPPRRRKFYTF. The full variable domain, rest sourced from reference TRBV11-2 and TRBJ1-2, is EAGVAQSPRYKIIEKRQSVAFWCNPISGHATLYWYQQILGQGPKLLIQFQNNGVVDDSQLPKDRFSAERLKGVDSTLKIQPAKLEDSAVYLCASSLLGPPRRRKFYTFGSGTRLTVV.

The gene calls are TRBV6-2 or TRBV6-3 and TRBJ1-6; 10 bases agree with TRBD1. The CDR3 loop spans 16 amino acids. J gave up 14 bases and V 6 bases, and 16 bases lay outside the gene matches. From germline, CDR1 is MNHEY and CDR2 SVGEGT. The CDR3: CASRPGQGGFLGSLHF. In nucleotides, the CDR3 is TGTGCCAGCAGGCCTGGACAGGGGGGTTTTCTAGGATCCCTCCACTTT.

This rearrangement joins TRBV5-5 to TRBJ1-4, with a weak D call TRBD1 (6 bases). This CDR3 spans 16 amino acids. The germline gives CDR1 SGHKS, CDR2 YYEKEE (reference sequence). Trimming took off 2 bases at V and 5 bases at J, with 16 bases between the two ends. This CDR3 reads CASSLIRQAMNEKLFF. The CDR3 DNA follows: TGTGCCAGCAGCTTAATACGACAGGCGATGAATGAAAAACTGTTTTTT.

The J gene is TRBJ2-2, the V gene TRBV4-3; maybe TRBD2 (6 bases). The CDR3 sequence is 16 residues long. From germline, CDR1 is LGHNA and CDR2 YSLEER. Trimming removed 4 bases from V and 2 bases from J, with 14 bases in between. The CDR3 protein is CASSLLSGSNTGELFF. The CDR3 nucleotides read TGCGCCAGCAGCCTGCTTAGCGGAAGTAACACCGGGGAGCTGTTTTTT.

V and J are TRBV28 and TRBJ1-2, with D possibly matching TRBD1 (5 bases). V was clipped by 6 bases and J by 4 bases, with 9 bases between them. The CDR3 is made up of 12 amino acids. CDR1 and CDR2 (germline): MDHEN, SYDVKM. The CDR3 here is CASRAGIYGYTF. DNA for the CDR3: TGTGCCAGCAGGGCAGGGATCTATGGCTACACCTTC.

CDR3 nucleotide sequence: TGTGCCAGCAGTGACATATCGAGGGATCAGCCCCAGCATTTT. Translating it yields CASSDISRDQPQHF. The chain links TRBV2 to TRBJ1-5; D not resolved. The CDR3 is 14 amino acids. V lost 3 bases, J lost 5 bases, and 11 bases lay in between. Germline CDR1 reads SNHLY; CDR2 reads FYNNEI. The variable domain in full, completed from reference TRBV2 and TRBJ1-5, reads EPEVTQTPSHQVTQMGQEVILRCVPISNHLYFYWYRQILGQKVEFLVSFYNNEISEKSEIFDDQFSVERPDGSNFTLKIRSTKLEDSAMYFCASSDISRDQPQHFGDGTRLSIL.

This clone was counted only a few times. This rearrangement joins TRBV18 to TRBJ1-5; 7 nucleotides match TRBD1. The CDR3 is 15 residues long. The germline gives CDR1 KGHSH, CDR2 LQKENI. V dropped 3 bases and J dropped 0; count of bases not matched to a gene: 2. CDR3 sequence: CASSPRTGSNQPQHF. The CDR3 DNA reads TGTGCCAGCTCACCTCGGACAGGTAGCAATCAGCCCCAGCATTTT.

The gene calls are TRBV9 and TRBJ2-3; D gene uncertain. Trimming removed 0 bases from V and 2 bases from J, with 7 bases in between. Germline CDR1 SGDLS, CDR2 YYNGEE. CDR3 length: 14 residues. The CDR3 loop is CASSVEQSTDTQYF. The CDR3 nucleotides are TGTGCCAGCAGCGTAGAACAGTCCACAGATACGCAGTATTTT.

The CDR3 loop is CASTPLPTGSRQYF. The DNA of the CDR3 is TGTGCCAGCACCCCTCTCCCGACAGGCAGTCGGCAGTACTTC. This chain links TRBV11-2 with TRBJ2-7; a possible D gene is TRBD1 (6 bases). Trimming left V 7 bases short and J 9 bases short, with 22 bases between. From germline, CDR1 is SGHAT and CDR2 FQNNGV. This CDR3 has 14 amino acids.

The CDR3 is CATSRDRHRWQHYGYTF. Here the CDR3 DNA reads TGTGCCACCAGCAGAGATCGCCACAGATGGCAACACTATGGCTACACCTTC. The chain is built from TRBV15 and TRBJ1-2; D remains ambiguous. V lost 0 bases and J lost 3, with 17 bases in between. This CDR3 is 17 amino acids long. Germline values: CDR1 LNHNV, CDR2 YYDKDF (reference sequence).

This clone is a singleton in its sample. The V and J genes are TRBV5-6 and TRBJ2-7; tentative D call: TRBD1 (6 bases). Germline CDR1 is SGHDT and CDR2 is YYEEEE. V lost 1 base, J lost 5 bases, and 22 bases lay in between. The CDR3 is 17 amino acids. The CDR3 is CASSLRRRGLIIDEQYF. In DNA, the CDR3 is TGTGCCAGCAGCTTGAGACGCAGGGGTTTAATCATCGACGAGCAGTACTTC.

The rearrangement uses TRBV18 and TRBJ1-1; D is unresolved. Between the trimmed V and J ends, which lost 6 bases and 1 base, there was a span of 12 bases. The CDR3 has 14 amino acids. From germline, CDR1 is KGHSH and CDR2 LQKENI. The CDR3 nucleotides read TGTGCCAGCTCCCTTTACGGAGAGAACACTGAAGCTTTCTTT. Amino acid sequence: CASSLYGENTEAFF. Full variable domain (missing parts from reference TRBV18 and TRBJ1-1): NAGVMQNPRHLVRRRGQEARLRCSPMKGHSHVYWYRQLPEEGLKFMVYLQKENIIDESGMPKERFSAEFPKEGPSILRIQQVVRGDSAAYFCASSLYGENTEAFFGQGTRLTVV.

The chain employs TRBV11-2 and TRBJ1-2, with D possibly matching TRBD1 (5 bases). Deletions cut 5 bases from V and 3 bases from J, with 10 bases between. This CDR3 is 13 amino acids long. CDR1 and CDR2 from the germline V gene are SGHAT and FQNNGV. CDR3 sequence (DNA): TGTGCCAGCAGCACCGAGACAGACTATGGCTACACCTTC. This codes for CASSTETDYGYTF.

This clone was recorded a few times. In the same sample, other DNA sequences code for this CDR3. The chain employs TRBV30 and TRBJ1-5, with 10 nucleotides matching TRBD1. The CDR3 sequence is 13 residues long. The ends lost 3 bases at V and 5 bases at J; junction bases unmatched: 1. Germline V gene sequence: CDR1 GTSNPN, CDR2 SVGIG (reference sequence). DNA of the CDR3: TGTGCCTGGAGCGGACAGGGGGATCAGCCCCAGCATTTT. This codes for CAWSGQGDQPQHF.

This clone has more than one count but fewer than ten. The chain has TRBV11-2 and TRBJ1-6; the match to TRBD1 covers 9 bases. This CDR3 region has 14 residues. The V gene's germline CDR1 is SGHAT and CDR2 FQNNGV. Unmatched junction bases numbered 1, after V lost 3 bases and J lost 7 bases. The CDR3 DNA reads TGTGCCAGCAGCTTGGGACAGGGAAATTCACCCCTCCACTTT. Amino acid sequence: CASSLGQGNSPLHF.

The chain joins TRBV29-1 to TRBJ1-1; D is unresolved. The CDR3 has 11 amino acids. Germline CDR1 SQVTM, CDR2 ANQGSEA. With 7 bases removed from V and 1 base from J, the gap between germline ends came to 7 bases. The CDR3 protein is CSALGNTEAFF. The CDR3 region has the DNA TGCAGCGCGCTCGGGAACACTGAAGCTTTCTTT.

The CDR3 region has the DNA TGCAGTGGCCCGGGGATCACTGAAGCTTTCTTT. Translation: CSGPGITEAFF. The V call is TRBV20-1, the J call TRBJ1-1; the D is unclear. CDR3 size: 11 residues. Germline values: CDR1 DFQATT, CDR2 SNEGSKA (reference sequence). Trimming shortened V by 7 bases and J by 4 bases, and 10 bases separated the two germline ends.

The chain couples TRBV4-3 to TRBJ2-5; D might be TRBD1 (6 bases). The CDR3 extends over 15 amino acids. V lost 4 bases and J 2 bases, leaving 14 bases between the germline ends. Germline CDR1 reads LGHNA; CDR2 reads YSLEER. Written as DNA, the CDR3 is TGCGCCAGCAGCCGAGTACAGGGAACGCAAGAGACCCAGTACTTC. Protein product: CASSRVQGTQETQYF.

The chain uses TRBV18 and TRBJ2-4; D remains unclear. Germline loops: CDR1 KGHSH, CDR2 LQKENI. V gave up 4 bases and J gave up 0 bases, with 7 bases separating them. The CDR3 sequence is 14 residues long. As DNA, the CDR3 is TGTGCCAGCTCACGCCAGGAAGCCAAAAACATTCAGTACTTC. It encodes CASSRQEAKNIQYF.

The chain joins TRBV5-1 to TRBJ2-3, with D perhaps TRBD2 (5 bases). This CDR3 region has 13 residues. Looked up from germline, CDR1 is SGHRS and CDR2 is YFSETQ. Trimming stripped 4 bases from V and 9 bases from J, with 15 bases between. The CDR3 DNA sequence: TGCGCCAGCAGCACCCGGACTGAAGGAACGCAGTATTTT. Protein product: CASSTRTEGTQYF.

This clone was observed a single time. The genes are TRBV28 and TRBJ1-6, with TRBD1 matching 9 bases. The CDR3 sequence is 14 residues long. V was pared by 7 bases and J by 8 bases, with 6 bases of the junction left unmatched. In germline, CDR1 is MDHEN, CDR2 SYDVKM. CDR3: CASTTGQGYSPLHF. The CDR3, as DNA: TGTGCCAGCACCACGGGACAGGGCTATTCACCCCTCCACTTT.

V usage is TRBV3-1 (or the pseudogene TRBV3-2) and J usage is TRBJ2-7, with TRBD1 as a possible D gene (6 bases). This CDR3 region has 13 residues. Trimming shortened V by 0 bases and J by 9 bases, and 12 bases separated the two germline ends. Germline V lookup: CDR1 LGHDT, CDR2 YNNKEL (reference sequence). The CDR3 sequence is CASSQDRTERQYF. CDR3 nucleotides: TGTGCCAGCAGCCAAGACAGGACAGAGAGGCAGTACTTC.

CDR3: CASSPRLANYEQYF. Written as DNA, the CDR3 is TGTGCCAGCAGCCCGAGACTAGCTAACTACGAGCAGTACTTC. This chain connects TRBV7-9 to TRBJ2-7; 7 bases match TRBD2. The CDR3 totals 14 residues. V lost 5 bases and J lost 3; bases outside the gene matches: 7. CDR1 and CDR2 (germline): SEHNR, FQNEAQ (reference sequence).

The chain has TRBV3-1 (or the pseudogene TRBV3-2) and TRBJ2-7, with D maybe TRBD1 (5 bases). Germline assignment: CDR1 LGHDT and CDR2 YNNKEL (reference sequence). V was pared by 4 bases and J by 5 bases, with 9 bases between. The length of the CDR3 is 12 residues. CDR3 amino acids: CASSLRQNEQYF. The CDR3 DNA follows: TGTGCCAGCAGCCTCCGACAGAACGAGCAGTACTTC.

The CDR3 reads CASSLRRGRDTIYF. CDR3 bases: TGTGCCAGCAGCCTAAGGCGAGGCAGGGACACCATATATTTT. This chain links TRBV2 with TRBJ1-3; D is perhaps TRBD1 (5 bases). The germline gives CDR1 SNHLY, CDR2 FYNNEI. V was pared by 6 bases and J by 8 bases, with 17 bases between. The CDR3 runs to 14 residues.

V usage is TRBV27 and J usage is TRBJ2-7; 8 bases are a match to TRBD2. The CDR3 length is 14 residues. Germline assignment: CDR1 MNHEY and CDR2 SMNVEV (reference sequence). V lost 6 bases, J lost 3 bases, and 7 bases stayed unmatched. CDR3 coding DNA: TGTGCCAGCAGCGCGGGACTAGTGATCTACGAGCAGTACTTC. Amino acids: CASSAGLVIYEQYF.

The chain links TRBV7-9 to TRBJ1-1, with 7 bases that match TRBD1. V was pared by 1 base and J by 11 bases, with 4 bases of the junction left unmatched. The CDR3 is made up of 12 amino acids. CDR1 and CDR2 (germline): SEHNR, FQNEAQ (reference sequence). The DNA of the CDR3 is TGTGCCAGCAGCTTAGAGCTAGGGGGCGCTTTCTTT. It yields the protein CASSLELGGAFF.

The J gene is TRBJ2-5, the V gene TRBV7-2; TRBD2 agrees at 13 bases. Germline V gene sequence: CDR1 SGHTA, CDR2 FQGNSA. CDR3 length equals 18 residues. The V segment lost 5 bases and the J segment 1 base; nucleotides outside the gene matches: 10. The CDR3 DNA reads TGTGCCAGCAGCCTGGGGACTAGCGGGATCGGTTTCCAAGAGACCCAGTACTTC. Its translation: CASSLGTSGIGFQETQYF.

In its sample, this clone was seen once. V gene TRBV7-6 combines with J gene TRBJ1-4; the D gene is possibly TRBD1 (6 bases). The CDR3 covers 16 residues. With 5 bases removed from V and 0 bases from J, the gap between germline ends came to 13 bases. Germline V gives CDR1 SGHVS, CDR2 FNYEAQ. The CDR3 reads CASSLYAGATNEKLFF. DNA for the CDR3: TGTGCCAGCAGCCTATACGCAGGGGCAACTAATGAAAAACTGTTTTTT.